The 23 T cell receptor beta chains below all came from one sample that was sequenced in a study of human T cells and chemical hapten exposure. The time point was: healthy volunteer bleed at 6 weeks. The authors extracted total RNA from unfractionated whole blood. Using its own MiXCR run on the RACE reads, TCRdb lists one record per CDR3 protein. The sample has tens of thousands of distinct CDR3 sequences, 5.5% seen once; the top ten hold roughly 13%. Sequenced input: whole blood. The receptor source for this set is a human donor in good health. Some clones in this sample may be carry-over from other donors' samples.

The table lists this clonotype with many counts. The J gene is TRBJ2-1, the V gene TRBV6-5, with D possibly TRBD2 on 6 matching bases. V lost 2 bases, J lost 7 bases, and 18 bases lay in between. Germline lookup yields CDR1 MNHEY and CDR2 SVGAGI. CDR3 length: 16 amino acids. CDR3: CASSYGLQDGGNEQFF. The DNA of the CDR3 is TGTGCCAGCAGTTACGGTCTCCAGGACGGAGGGAATGAGCAGTTCTTC.

By share, this clonotype ranks as medium-sized. The chain joins TRBV7-9 to TRBJ1-1; weak D call: TRBD1 (5 bases). Trimming cost V 0 bases and J 4 bases, with 9 bases left between them. The CDR3 contains 14 residues. Germline CDR1 reads SEHNR; CDR2 reads FQNEAQ (reference sequence). The chain's CDR3 is CASSLALGGTEAFF. In DNA, the CDR3 is TGTGCCAGCAGCTTAGCGCTGGGGGGCACTGAAGCTTTCTTT.

This clonotype was counted ten times or more. The J gene is TRBJ1-2, the V gene TRBV19, with a tentative D call TRBD1 (5 bases). In germline, CDR1 is LNHDA, CDR2 SQIVND (reference sequence). The CDR3 consists of 16 residues. With 8 bases removed from V and 2 bases from J, the gap between germline ends came to 21 bases. CDR3 amino acids: CASGRFGTEINYGYTF. CDR3 DNA: TGTGCCAGTGGAAGGTTCGGGACGGAGATCAACTATGGCTACACCTTC.

The V and J genes are TRBV3-1 and TRBJ2-1, with D possibly called TRBD1 or TRBD2 (5 bases each). The CDR3 length is 11 residues. V was cut by 5 bases and J by 9 bases, with 8 bases left in between. Germline V gene sequence: CDR1 LGHDT, CDR2 YNNKEL (reference sequence). CDR3 DNA sequence: TGTGCCAGCAGCTCCGGGACTGAGCAGTTCTTC. Encoded protein: CASSSGTEQFF.

This clonotype was found many times. The chain carries TRBV28 and TRBJ2-3; 15 bases fit TRBD2. Per germline, CDR1 MDHEN and CDR2 SYDVKM. CDR3 length equals 17 residues. V dropped 5 bases and J dropped 4; count of bases not matched to a gene: 7. This CDR3 reads CASSLAGLAGGSDTQYF. CDR3 sequence (DNA): TGTGCCAGCAGTCTAGCCGGACTAGCGGGAGGGTCAGATACGCAGTATTTT.

This clonotype has ten or more counts. One junction end disagrees with the germline gene, perhaps due to a read error. The chain has TRBV3-1 and TRBJ1-1; 10 bases match TRBD1. The CDR3 runs to 13 residues. Germline CDR1 and CDR2: LGHDT and YNNKEL (reference sequence). In nucleotides, the CDR3 is TGTGCCAGCAGCCGAGGAGGGACAGGGGAAGCTTCCTTT. This translates into CASSRGGTGEASF.

In its sample, this clonotype was seen many times. The chain couples TRBV5-4 to TRBJ1-2, with TRBD1 matching 10 bases. The CDR3 contains 16 residues. Germline-derived CDR1 and CDR2 are SGHNT and YYREEE (reference sequence). Unmatched junction bases numbered 13, after V lost 4 bases and J lost 7 bases. This CDR3 reads CASSVRQGAAFLGYTF. CDR3 nucleotide sequence: TGTGCCAGCAGCGTAAGACAGGGGGCGGCTTTCCTTGGCTACACCTTC.

This clonotype was recorded many times. The J gene is TRBJ1-6, the V gene TRBV20-1, with 10 nucleotides matching TRBD1. Germline V gene data show CDR1 as DFQATT and CDR2 as SNEGSKA (reference sequence). V lost 6 bases to trimming and J lost 8 bases; unmatched junction nucleotides: 10. The CDR3 loop spans 15 amino acids. CDR3 loop: CSASSGTGEHSPLHF. The CDR3, as DNA: TGCAGTGCAAGCTCCGGGACAGGGGAACATTCACCCCTCCACTTT.

V is TRBV18 and J is TRBJ2-1; unclear D gene. The CDR3 runs 14 residues. Deletions cut 3 bases from V and 2 bases from J, with 8 bases between. The germline gives CDR1 KGHSH, CDR2 LQKENI. The chain's CDR3 is CASSPSAPYNEQFF. CDR3 in DNA: TGTGCCAGCTCACCCTCGGCTCCCTACAATGAGCAGTTCTTC.

This clonotype was observed at least ten times. The rearrangement links TRBV20-1 to TRBJ2-1; 15 bases line up with TRBD2. The CDR3 totals 14 residues. The V and J ends lost 6 bases and 9 bases, in that order; junction bases with no gene match: 6. CDR1 is DFQATT and CDR2 is SNEGSKA in the germline V gene (reference sequence). The CDR3 protein is CSAGTSGGTSEQFF. The CDR3 DNA follows: TGCAGTGCCGGGACTAGCGGGGGGACGAGTGAGCAGTTCTTC.

This clonotype was counted ten times or more. The rearrangement uses TRBV6-1 and TRBJ2-5, with D hard to call. Per the germline V gene, CDR1 is MNHNS and CDR2 is SASEGT. The CDR3 totals 12 residues. V shed 9 bases and J shed 1 base, with 9 bases lying between them. Written as DNA, the CDR3 is TGTGCCAGTAGAGGTCGCCAAGAGACCCAGTACTTC. The encoded protein is CASRGRQETQYF.

This clonotype was detected a few times. The chain has TRBV29-1 and TRBJ1-1; 9 bases are shared with TRBD1. CDR3 length: 13 amino acids. The germline V gene has CDR1 SQVTM and CDR2 ANQGSEA. After removal of 7 bases from V and 0 bases from J, the junction contained 3 bases not matched to a gene. CDR3 residues: CSADRGMNTEAFF. The CDR3 DNA reads TGCAGCGCCGACAGGGGGATGAACACTGAAGCTTTCTTT.

This rearrangement joins TRBV28 to TRBJ1-4, with a possible D match to TRBD1 (5 bases). CDR1 is MDHEN, CDR2 SYDVKM, per germline. The CDR3 is made up of 16 amino acids. V was pared by 4 bases and J by 5 bases, with 17 bases between. The CDR3, as DNA: TGTGCCAGCAGTTCTCGGGGCCCAACCACAAATGAAAAACTGTTTTTT. Protein: CASSSRGPTTNEKLFF.

The V gene is TRBV7-2, the J gene TRBJ2-3; no clear D gene. The CDR3 has 15 residues. The germline V and J ends were trimmed by 6 bases and 5 bases, with 18 bases remaining between them. Germline lookup yields CDR1 SGHTA and CDR2 FQGNSA. The CDR3 DNA reads as TGTGCCAGCAGAGGAGAAAGGAAAAAAAAAGATACGCAGTATTTT. Amino acids: CASRGERKKKDTQYF.

This clonotype was observed many times. This rearrangement joins TRBV20-1 to TRBJ1-4, with D unresolved. The CDR3 sequence is 15 residues long. Germline V gives CDR1 DFQATT, CDR2 SNEGSKA (reference sequence). V was pared by 6 bases and J by 4 bases, with 18 bases between. CDR3: CSAPRVGSGNEKLFF. The CDR3 bases are TGCAGTGCCCCTAGAGTGGGGAGTGGTAATGAAAAACTGTTTTTT.

This clonotype is labeled as medium-sized (0.01 to 0.1%). V gene TRBV20-1 combines with J gene TRBJ1-1; D gene unclear. The CDR3 totals 13 residues. Germline CDR1 DFQATT, CDR2 SNEGSKA (reference sequence). The V end lost 0 bases, the J end lost 3 bases, and 8 bases lay between the germline ends. The CDR3: CSARDNRDTEAFF. In DNA, the CDR3 is TGCAGTGCTAGAGACAACCGGGACACTGAAGCTTTCTTT.

There are a few counts of this clonotype. CDR3: CASSLVAEGQYF. The CDR3 DNA is TGTGCCAGCAGCTTGGTCGCAGAAGGGCAGTACTTC. The chain is built from TRBV5-6 and TRBJ2-7; D is unclear. Germline CDR1 reads SGHDT; CDR2 reads YYEEEE. Deletions cut 0 bases from V and 9 bases from J, with 10 bases between. This CDR3 is built from 12 residues.

V and J are TRBV5-1 and TRBJ2-5; 9 positions match TRBD1. The CDR3 consists of 15 residues. The germline CDR1 and CDR2 sequences are SGHRS and YFSETQ. Trimming took 4 bases from V and 5 from J; bases not matched to a gene: 9. CDR3: CASSLRDRALETQYF. The CDR3 bases are TGCGCCAGCAGCCTCCGGGACAGGGCATTGGAGACCCAGTACTTC.

This clonotype was seen at least ten times. This chain joins TRBV18 and TRBJ2-3; 9 nucleotides align to TRBD1. The trim removed 2 bases at V and 4 bases at J, leaving 10 bases unmatched. This CDR3 contains 17 residues. Per the germline V gene, CDR1 is KGHSH and CDR2 is LQKENI. CDR3 protein: CASSPVGWDRESDTQYF. The CDR3 nucleotides read TGTGCCAGCTCACCAGTTGGTTGGGACAGGGAATCAGATACGCAGTATTTT.

This clonotype showed up just a few times. The CDR3 reads CASSLGQGSTNTEAFF. CDR3 coding DNA: TGTGCCAGCAGCTTGGGCCAGGGGTCCACCAACACTGAAGCTTTCTTT. The chain carries TRBV5-4 and TRBJ1-1; a weak D match, TRBD1 (6 bases). Deletions cut 0 bases from V and 2 bases from J, with 14 bases between. Germline V gene lookup returns CDR1 SGHNT and CDR2 YYREEE (reference sequence). The CDR3 has 16 amino acids. The full variable domain, in which reference TRBV5-4 and TRBJ1-1 provide the parts outside the CDR3, is ETGVTQSPTHLIKTRGQQVTLRCSSQSGHNTVSWYQQALGQGPQFIFQYYREEENGRGNFPPRFSGLQFPNYSSELNVNALELDDSALYLCASSLGQGSTNTEAFFGQGTRLTVV.

This clonotype was found many times. J is TRBJ2-1 and V is TRBV5-1, with no clear D. This CDR3 spans 17 amino acids. Trimming left V 0 bases short and J 2 bases short, with 15 bases between. Germline CDR1 and CDR2: SGHRS and YFSETQ. CDR3 residues: CASSLGFRVITYNEQFF. The CDR3 bases are TGCGCCAGCAGCTTGGGATTTCGGGTGATAACCTACAATGAGCAGTTCTTC.

This clonotype was recorded many times. The chain links TRBV2 to TRBJ1-1; D is perhaps TRBD1 (5 bases). This CDR3 contains 13 residues. V gave up 4 bases and J gave up 5 bases, with 11 bases separating them. Per germline, CDR1 SNHLY and CDR2 FYNNEI. The CDR3 DNA reads TGTGCCAGCAGTGTGAGGGGAGGGACTGAAGCTTTCTTT. Translation: CASSVRGGTEAFF.

This clonotype was detected many times. This sequence joins TRBV11-2 and TRBJ1-4; D may be TRBD1 (5 bases). The CDR3 contains 16 residues. The V gene's germline CDR1 is SGHAT and CDR2 FQNNGV. Between the trimmed V and J ends, which lost 4 bases and 10 bases, there was a span of 22 bases. The CDR3 region has the DNA TGTGCCAGCAGCTCTGGGACGCCGCAGACCGTCGGAAAACTGTTTTTT. Protein sequence: CASSSGTPQTVGKLFF.